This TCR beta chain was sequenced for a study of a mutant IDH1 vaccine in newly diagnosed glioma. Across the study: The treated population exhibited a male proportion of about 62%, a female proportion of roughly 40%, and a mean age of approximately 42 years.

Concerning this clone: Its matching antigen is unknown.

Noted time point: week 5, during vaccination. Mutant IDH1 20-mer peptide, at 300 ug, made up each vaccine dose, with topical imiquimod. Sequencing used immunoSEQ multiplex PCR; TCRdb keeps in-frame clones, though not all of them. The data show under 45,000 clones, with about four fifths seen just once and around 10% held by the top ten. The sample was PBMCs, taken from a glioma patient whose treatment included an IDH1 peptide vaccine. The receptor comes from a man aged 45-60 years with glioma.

The CDR3 reads CAWTMGQGGNYGYTF. The CDR3 region has the DNA TGTGCCTGGACAATGGGACAGGGAGGAAACTATGGCTACACCTTC. The rearrangement joins TRBV30 to TRBJ1-2; 9 nucleotides align to TRBD1. This CDR3 region has 15 residues. The ends lost 4 bases at V and 2 bases at J; junction bases unmatched: 8. Germline CDR1 and CDR2: GTSNPN and SVGIG (reference sequence).